Listed below are T cell receptor beta chains from one sample, sequenced in a study of blood T cell repertoires in COVID-19. Measured with immunoSEQ multiplex PCR; TCRdb has only the in-frame clones, and not every one. The sample consists of about 370,000 clones, 85% to 90% of them appearing once. Material: PBMCs or T cells enriched from blood (not recorded which). The receptor set was obtained from a man aged 18 to 30 who had recovered from COVID-19. Each CDR3 is given with its conserved first and last residue. Each record gives: D gene, clone size, V gene, J gene, CDR3 protein, CDR3 DNA. A D gene is named only where the DNA matches it firmly. The size entry is marked missing in some rows and otherwise reads once, few, many or a size class.

D gene: .
clone size: once
V gene: TRBV29-1
J gene: TRBJ1-1
CDR3 protein: CSVDDYGNTEAFF
CDR3 DNA: TGCAGCGTCGACGACTACGGGAACACTGAAGCTTTCTTT

D gene: TRBD2
clone size: .
V gene: TRBV7-2
J gene: TRBJ2-1
CDR3 protein: CASSFSGGTYNEQFF
CDR3 DNA: TGTGCCAGCAGCTTTAGCGGGGGGACGTACAATGAGCAGTTCTTC

D gene: .
clone size: .
V gene: TRBV5-1
J gene: TRBJ1-2
CDR3 protein: CASSLVERAEYDGYTF
CDR3 DNA: TGCGCCAGCAGCTTGGTGGAGCGCGCCGAGTATGATGGCTACACCTTC

D gene: .
clone size: .
V gene: TRBV18
J gene: TRBJ2-7
CDR3 protein: CASSPLAGIYEQYF
CDR3 DNA: TGTGCCAGCTCACCACTGGCGGGGATTTACGAGCAGTACTTC

D gene: TRBD1
clone size: .
V gene: TRBV15
J gene: TRBJ2-4
CDR3 protein: CATSRDPTGVAKNIQYF
CDR3 DNA: TGTGCCACCAGCAGAGATCCAACAGGGGTAGCCAAAAACATTCAGTACTTC

D gene: TRBD1
clone size: once
V gene: TRBV5-6
J gene: TRBJ2-5
CDR3 protein: CASSLQGGRGTQYF
CDR3 DNA: TGTGCCAGCAGCCTACAGGGGGGCAGAGGGACCCAGTACTTC

D gene: TRBD1
clone size: .
V gene: TRBV20-1
J gene: TRBJ1-1
CDR3 protein: CSAQRGQIFF
CDR3 DNA: TGCAGTGCTCAGAGGGGACAGATTTTCTTT

D gene: TRBD1
clone size: few
V gene: TRBV11-2
J gene: TRBJ2-1
CDR3 protein: CASSLDLGGQAQFF
CDR3 DNA: TGTGCCAGCAGCTTAGATCTTGGTGGACAGGCGCAGTTCTTC

D gene: .
clone size: .
V gene: TRBV24-1
J gene: TRBJ1-4
CDR3 protein: CATSAGVVNEKLFF
CDR3 DNA: TGTGCCACCAGTGCCGGGGTCGTGAATGAAAAACTGTTTTTT

D gene: TRBD1
clone size: .
V gene: TRBV6-5
J gene: TRBJ2-2
CDR3 protein: CASHDRTGYTGELFF
CDR3 DNA: TGTGCCAGTCACGATAGGACAGGGTACACCGGGGAGCTGTTTTTT

D gene: .
clone size: .
V gene: TRBV5-1
J gene: TRBJ2-1
CDR3 protein: CASRLSTTSSYNEQFF
CDR3 DNA: TGCGCCAGCAGGCTCTCTACAACTAGCTCCTACAATGAGCAGTTCTTC

D gene: .
clone size: .
V gene: TRBV6-1
J gene: TRBJ1-2
CDR3 protein: CASSESTANYGYTF
CDR3 DNA: TGTGCCAGCAGTGAGTCGACAGCTAACTATGGCTACACCTTC

D gene: .
clone size: .
V gene: TRBV19
J gene: TRBJ1-2
CDR3 protein: CASTRGGNYGYTF
CDR3 DNA: TGTGCCAGTACCCGAGGGGGTAACTATGGCTACACCTTC

D gene: TRBD1
clone size: .
V gene: TRBV27
J gene: TRBJ1-1
CDR3 protein: CASRGTGTNTEAFF
CDR3 DNA: TGTGCCAGCAGGGGGACAGGCACGAACACTGAAGCTTTCTTT

D gene: .
clone size: .
V gene: TRBV7-9
J gene: TRBJ1-1
CDR3 protein: CASSLAGRRNTEAFF
CDR3 DNA: TGTGCCAGCAGCTTAGCGGGGAGGAGGAACACTGAAGCTTTCTTT

D gene: .
clone size: .
V gene: TRBV28
J gene: TRBJ2-5
CDR3 protein: CASSLWGTGDGETQYF
CDR3 DNA: TGTGCCAGCAGTTTATGGGGAACGGGAGACGGGGAGACCCAGTACTTC

D gene: TRBD2
clone size: .
V gene: TRBV9
J gene: TRBJ2-5
CDR3 protein: CASSVRTGTSARARCQETQYF
CDR3 DNA: TGTGCCAGCAGCGTTAGAACCGGGACTAGCGCGAGGGCCCGATGTCAAGAGACCCAGTACTTC

D gene: TRBD2
clone size: few
V gene: TRBV9
J gene: TRBJ2-1
CDR3 protein: CASSGASGRASNEQFF
CDR3 DNA: TGTGCCAGCAGCGGAGCTAGCGGGAGGGCAAGCAATGAGCAGTTCTTC

D gene: .
clone size: once
V gene: TRBV29-1
J gene: TRBJ2-7
CDR3 protein: CSVEDRRTHAGYEQYF
CDR3 DNA: TGCAGCGTTGAAGATCGGAGGACCCATGCGGGATACGAGCAGTACTTC

D gene: TRBD1
clone size: .
V gene: TRBV3-1/TRBV3-2
J gene: TRBJ1-1
CDR3 protein: CASSQEQGGAFF
CDR3 DNA: TGTGCCAGCAGCCAAGAGCAGGGGGGTGCTTTCTTT

D gene: TRBD1
clone size: .
V gene: TRBV9
J gene: TRBJ1-1
CDR3 protein: CASSVGDRYSNTEAFF
CDR3 DNA: TGTGCCAGCAGCGTAGGGGACAGATACTCGAACACTGAAGCTTTCTTT

D gene: .
clone size: .
V gene: TRBV4-3
J gene: TRBJ1-4
CDR3 protein: CASSQAGGRDEKLFF
CDR3 DNA: TGCGCCAGCAGCCAAGCCGGAGGGAGGGATGAAAAACTGTTTTTT

D gene: TRBD2
clone size: .
V gene: TRBV7-2
J gene: TRBJ2-3
CDR3 protein: CASSLITSGTSRTQYF
CDR3 DNA: TGTGCCAGCAGCTTAATCACTAGCGGGACGTCGCGTACGCAGTATTTT

D gene: .
clone size: once
V gene: TRBV10-3
J gene: TRBJ1-2
CDR3 protein: CAISESQGLGGYTF
CDR3 DNA: TGTGCCATCAGTGAGTCACAGGGTTTGGGTGGCTACACCTTC

D gene: .
clone size: .
V gene: TRBV7-9
J gene: TRBJ2-7
CDR3 protein: CASSLRGAADEQYF
CDR3 DNA: TGTGCCAGCAGCTTACGGGGGGCAGCCGACGAGCAGTACTTC

D gene: .
clone size: .
V gene: TRBV5-1
J gene: TRBJ2-2
CDR3 protein: CASKGQGGTGELFF
CDR3 DNA: TGCGCCAGCAAAGGGCAGGGCGGCACCGGGGAGCTGTTTTTT

D gene: .
clone size: .
V gene: TRBV9
J gene: TRBJ2-1
CDR3 protein: CASSVGAETRHEQFF
CDR3 DNA: TGTGCCAGCAGCGTTGGGGCGGAGACGAGGCATGAGCAGTTCTTC

D gene: TRBD1
clone size: .
V gene: TRBV11-2
J gene: TRBJ2-7
CDR3 protein: CASSSGTGGEQYF
CDR3 DNA: TGTGCCAGCAGCTCGGGGACAGGAGGAGAGCAGTACTTC

D gene: .
clone size: .
V gene: TRBV2
J gene: TRBJ1-1
CDR3 protein: CASFRDFLQGEAFF
CDR3 DNA: TGTGCCAGCTTCAGGGACTTCCTTCAGGGTGAAGCTTTCTTT

D gene: TRBD1
clone size: .
V gene: TRBV6-6
J gene: TRBJ1-2
CDR3 protein: CASSTGGTYGYTF
CDR3 DNA: TGTGCCAGCAGCACAGGGGGTACCTATGGCTACACCTTC

D gene: TRBD1
clone size: .
V gene: TRBV7-2
J gene: TRBJ2-3
CDR3 protein: CASNRGAADTQYF
CDR3 DNA: TGTGCCAGCAACAGGGGGGCAGCAGATACGCAGTATTTT

D gene: .
clone size: .
V gene: TRBV5-4
J gene: TRBJ2-1
CDR3 protein: CASSSRGGEQFF
CDR3 DNA: TGTGCCAGCAGCTCCAGGGGCGGCGAGCAGTTCTTC

D gene: .
clone size: few
V gene: TRBV19
J gene: TRBJ1-5
CDR3 protein: CASATYHQPQHF
CDR3 DNA: TGTGCCAGTGCTACCTATCATCAGCCCCAGCATTTT

D gene: .
clone size: .
V gene: TRBV29-1
J gene: TRBJ2-5
CDR3 protein: CSAERSTGETQYF
CDR3 DNA: TGCAGCGCCGAACGATCGACCGGGGAGACCCAGTACTTC

D gene: TRBD2
clone size: .
V gene: TRBV28
J gene: TRBJ2-3
CDR3 protein: CASSLIAGGSTDTQYF
CDR3 DNA: TGTGCCAGCAGTTTGATAGCGGGAGGGAGCACAGATACGCAGTATTTT

D gene: TRBD2
clone size: .
V gene: TRBV5-4
J gene: TRBJ2-1
CDR3 protein: CASSPGKRGNNEQFF
CDR3 DNA: TGTGCCAGCAGCCCCGGGAAGCGGGGGAACAATGAGCAGTTCTTC

D gene: .
clone size: .
V gene: TRBV27
J gene: TRBJ2-7
CDR3 protein: CASSIGAGVSEQYF
CDR3 DNA: TGTGCCAGCTCAATCGGGGCAGGGGTTAGCGAGCAGTACTTC

D gene: .
clone size: .
V gene: TRBV9
J gene: TRBJ2-3
CDR3 protein: CASSSGGGVVDTQYF
CDR3 DNA: TGTGCCAGCAGCTCCGGGGGTGGGGTGGTAGATACGCAGTATTTT

D gene: .
clone size: .
V gene: TRBV4-1
J gene: TRBJ1-1
CDR3 protein: CASSQLLGGNTEAFF
CDR3 DNA: TGCGCCAGCAGCCAACTACTAGGGGGGAACACTGAAGCTTTCTTT

D gene: .
clone size: once
V gene: TRBV4-1
J gene: TRBJ2-7
CDR3 protein: CASSQVGSRGYEQYF
CDR3 DNA: TGCGCCAGCAGCCAAGTCGGTAGCAGGGGCTACGAGCAGTACTTC

D gene: TRBD1
clone size: .
V gene: TRBV7-3
J gene: TRBJ2-6
CDR3 protein: CASSTGQGATGANVLTF
CDR3 DNA: TGTGCCAGCAGCACCGGACAGGGGGCAACTGGGGCCAACGTCCTGACTTTC

D gene: .
clone size: once
V gene: TRBV24-1
J gene: TRBJ1-6
CDR3 protein: CAGEGQADSPLHF
CDR3 DNA: TGTGCCGGGGAGGGCCAGGCGGACTCACCCCTCCACTTT

D gene: TRBD1
clone size: .
V gene: TRBV4-3
J gene: TRBJ1-2
CDR3 protein: CASSQDRTAYGYTF
CDR3 DNA: TGCGCCAGCAGCCAGGACAGGACAGCCTATGGCTACACCTTC

D gene: .
clone size: .
V gene: TRBV11-3
J gene: TRBJ1-1
CDR3 protein: CASSLGANQGAFF
CDR3 DNA: TGTGCCAGCAGCTTAGGGGCAAATCAGGGAGCTTTCTTT

D gene: .
clone size: once
V gene: TRBV4-1
J gene: TRBJ2-1
CDR3 protein: CASSQVAGHKPYNEQFF
CDR3 DNA: TGCGCCAGCAGCCAAGTTGCGGGGCATAAGCCCTACAATGAGCAGTTCTTC

D gene: TRBD1
clone size: .
V gene: TRBV18
J gene: TRBJ1-2
CDR3 protein: CASSLDRDYGYTF
CDR3 DNA: TGTGCCAGCTCACTGGACAGGGACTATGGCTACACCTTC

D gene: .
clone size: .
V gene: TRBV27
J gene: TRBJ1-2
CDR3 protein: CASSLDNNYGYTF
CDR3 DNA: TGTGCCAGCAGTTTAGACAATAACTATGGCTACACCTTC

D gene: .
clone size: .
V gene: TRBV6-5
J gene: TRBJ1-1
CDR3 protein: CASCITRPGNTEAFF
CDR3 DNA: TGTGCCAGCTGCATTACCCGGCCGGGGAACACTGAAGCTTTCTTT

D gene: TRBD2
clone size: .
V gene: TRBV5-8
J gene: TRBJ2-3
CDR3 protein: CASSLGLSGTSTDTQYF
CDR3 DNA: TGTGCCAGCAGCTTGGGGCTTAGCGGGACTAGCACAGATACGCAGTATTTT

D gene: TRBD1
clone size: .
V gene: TRBV7-9
J gene: TRBJ1-5
CDR3 protein: CASSPQGQSNQPQHF
CDR3 DNA: TGTGCCAGCAGCCCACAGGGGCAGAGCAATCAGCCCCAGCATTTT